Listed here are 24 T cell receptor beta chains from one sample, sequenced in a study of T cell changes during pregnancy in multiple sclerosis. Clones were read by immunoSEQ multiplex PCR, and TCRdb kept only the in-frame ones, dropping some. Among under 50,000 clones listed, about 88% were seen once. Here the sequenced sample was CD8+ T cells from peripheral blood mononuclear cells, taken in the first trimester of pregnancy. These receptors came from a female donor with multiple sclerosis, enrolled in a pregnancy study.

The chain carries TRBV7-9 and TRBJ2-7, with D tentatively TRBD1 (6 bases). V gave up 6 bases and J gave up 6 bases, with 12 bases separating them. Germline V gives CDR1 SEHNR, CDR2 FQNEAQ (reference sequence). This CDR3 region has 12 residues. The CDR3 DNA is TGTGCCAGCAGGGAGGACAGTCCCGAGCAGTACTTC. Its translation: CASREDSPEQYF.

Regarding this clone: The sample carries other DNA sequences with the same CDR3. V and J are TRBV4-2 and TRBJ1-2; unclear D gene. Trimming took off 0 bases at V and 1 base at J, with 12 bases between the two ends. Germline CDR1 reads LGHNA; CDR2 reads YNFKEQ. The CDR3 spans 16 residues. The CDR3 sequence is CASSQDRAGNNYGYTF. As DNA, the CDR3 is TGTGCCAGCAGCCAAGACCGCGCAGGAAATAACTATGGCTACACCTTC.

The chain is built from TRBV7-9 and TRBJ2-3; possible D gene TRBD2, 7 bases. Germline values: CDR1 SEHNR, CDR2 FQNEAQ (reference sequence). Trimming removed 5 bases at V and 4 bases at J, with 19 bases between. The CDR3 extends over 16 amino acids. CDR3 nucleotides: TGTGCCAGCAGCCCTAAAGGGGGGGGCAGGGCAGATACGCAGTATTTT. Encoded protein: CASSPKGGGRADTQYF.

The chain has TRBV19 and TRBJ2-7; 10 positions agree with TRBD1. CDR3 length: 14 amino acids. CDR1 and CDR2 from the germline V gene are LNHDA and SQIVND (reference sequence). V lost 7 bases, J lost 10 bases, and 13 bases stayed unmatched. CDR3 nucleotides: TGTGCCAGTACCGGGACAGGGGCCGTTTTTGAACAGTACTTC. Translating gives CASTGTGAVFEQYF.

The chain combines TRBV6-1 with TRBJ1-2; D perhaps matches TRBD1 (6 bases). The CDR3 runs to 16 residues. Trimming left V 1 base short and J 3 bases short, with 15 bases between. Germline V gene sequence: CDR1 MNHNS, CDR2 SASEGT. CDR3 sequence: CASSEGRWDTYYGYTF. The CDR3 nucleotides are TGTGCCAGCAGTGAAGGCCGATGGGACACCTACTATGGCTACACCTTC.

The rearrangement joins TRBV27 to TRBJ2-2, with D possibly TRBD2 on 7 matching bases. The ends were cut back, 1 base at V and 6 bases at J, with 24 bases in the middle. The CDR3 consists of 19 residues. From germline, CDR1 is MNHEY and CDR2 SMNVEV (reference sequence). The CDR3 sequence is CASSLFSGGGGADPGELFF. As DNA, the CDR3 is TGTGCCAGCAGTTTATTTTCGGGCGGTGGGGGGGCCGATCCCGGGGAGCTGTTTTTT.

The V and J genes are TRBV5-5 and TRBJ2-7; 7 nucleotides line up with TRBD2. After removal of 6 bases from V and 5 bases from J, the junction contained 5 bases not matched to a gene. In germline, CDR1 is SGHKS, CDR2 YYEKEE (reference sequence). The CDR3 covers 12 residues. CDR3 loop: CASTLGGDEQYF. CDR3 DNA sequence: TGTGCCAGCACCCTGGGGGGGGACGAGCAGTACTTC.

This clone was seen just once. The chain links TRBV7-6 to TRBJ2-2; D is ambiguous. Looked up from germline, CDR1 is SGHVS and CDR2 is FNYEAQ. The V end was cut by 3 bases, the J end by 0 bases, with 17 bases between. This CDR3 has 18 amino acids. CDR3 amino acids: CASSLSQVLFSNTGELFF. For the CDR3, the DNA is TGTGCCAGCAGCTTGTCTCAAGTGCTATTCTCGAACACCGGGGAGCTGTTTTTT.

This clone was seen just once. This chain connects TRBV11-2 to TRBJ2-1; TRBD2 is a possible D gene (5 bases). V was clipped by 5 bases and J by 0 bases, with 11 bases between them. The CDR3 is 15 residues long. Germline CDR1 is SGHAT and CDR2 is FQNNGV. CDR3 bases: TGTGCCAGCAGCCTTGACTACGGCTCCTACAATGAGCAGTTCTTC. Residues: CASSLDYGSYNEQFF. The variable domain in full, completed from reference TRBV11-2 and TRBJ2-1, reads EAGVAQSPRYKIIEKRQSVAFWCNPISGHATLYWYQQILGQGPKLLIQFQNNGVVDDSQLPKDRFSAERLKGVDSTLKIQPAKLEDSAVYLCASSLDYGSYNEQFFGPGTRLTVL.

This sequence joins TRBV9 and TRBJ1-1, with D possibly being TRBD1 (6 bases). Between the trimmed V and J ends, which lost 0 bases and 1 base, there was a span of 16 bases. Germline CDR1 reads SGDLS; CDR2 reads YYNGEE. CDR3 length: 17 amino acids. Written as DNA, the CDR3 is TGTGCCAGCAGCGTAGGGAATTTGAGGGGGAAGAACACTGAAGCTTTCTTT. This codes for CASSVGNLRGKNTEAFF.

The chain links TRBV13 to TRBJ1-2, with 8 bases lining up with TRBD1. V trimming: 2 bases; J trimming: 4 bases; junction bases outside the gene matches: 6. The length of the CDR3 is 15 residues. Per germline, CDR1 PRHDT and CDR2 FYEKMQ (reference sequence). CDR3 protein: CASSLSRTGSYGYTF. The CDR3 DNA reads as TGTGCCAGCAGCTTATCCCGGACAGGGTCCTATGGCTACACCTTC. Looking up the rest from reference TRBV13 and TRBJ1-2 gives the full variable domain: AAGVIQSPRHLIKEKRETATLKCYPIPRHDTVYWYQQGPGQDPQFLISFYEKMQSDKGSIPDRFSAQQFSDYHSELNMSSLELGDSALYFCASSLSRTGSYGYTFGSGTRLTVV.

This sequence joins TRBV14 and TRBJ2-7, with 8 bases that match TRBD1. Germline V gene lookup returns CDR1 SGHDN and CDR2 FVKESK. V shed 1 base, J shed 3 bases, and the junction held 14 bases outside the gene matches. The CDR3 sequence is 18 residues long. This chain's CDR3 is CASSQGDRQVLKVYEQYF. CDR3 DNA sequence: TGTGCCAGCAGCCAAGGGGACAGGCAGGTCCTAAAAGTCTACGAGCAGTACTTC.

J is TRBJ2-7 and V is TRBV19, with D possibly being TRBD1 (6 bases). The CDR3 has 16 amino acids. CDR1 and CDR2 from the germline V gene are LNHDA and SQIVND (reference sequence). V was cut by 0 bases and J by 3 bases, with 15 bases left in between. CDR3 nucleotides: TGTGCCAGTAGTATAGATGGGGGCTCTATATTCTACGAGCAGTACTTC. Residues: CASSIDGGSIFYEQYF.

The chain joins TRBV19 to TRBJ2-1; TRBD2 aligns across 7 bases. CDR1 is LNHDA and CDR2 is SQIVND in the germline V gene (reference sequence). The ends lost 5 bases at V and 4 bases at J; junction bases unmatched: 5. The CDR3 is 14 residues long. In nucleotides, the CDR3 is TGTGCCAGTAGTGCGGGACTACTGTACAATGAGCAGTTCTTC. Translated, it gives CASSAGLLYNEQFF.

This rearrangement joins TRBV9 to TRBJ2-1, with 7 bases lining up with TRBD1. This CDR3 contains 14 residues. After removal of 7 bases from V and 7 bases from J, the junction contained 11 bases not matched to a gene. CDR1 is SGDLS, CDR2 YYNGEE, per germline. In DNA, the CDR3 is TGTGCCAGCCTCCCCCTGACAGGGTTGAATGAGCAGTTCTTC. Protein sequence: CASLPLTGLNEQFF.

V gene TRBV7-3 combines with J gene TRBJ2-7; 9 nucleotides line up with TRBD2. Germline V gives CDR1 SGHTA, CDR2 FQGTGA. After removal of 2 bases from V and 2 bases from J, the junction contained 1 base not matched to a gene. The CDR3 is 14 amino acids. The chain's CDR3 is CASSLASGAYEQYF. The CDR3 nucleotides read TGTGCCAGCAGCTTAGCTAGCGGGGCCTACGAGCAGTACTTC. The entire variable domain, with the rest obtained from reference TRBV7-3 and TRBJ2-7, is as follows: GAGVSQTPSNKVTEKGKYVELRCDPISGHTALYWYRQSLGQGPEFLIYFQGTGAADDSGLPNDRFFAVRPEGSVSTLKIQRTERGDSAVYLCASSLASGAYEQYFGPGTRLTVT.

The CDR3: CASSHDRDKQAEQYF. The CDR3 DNA reads as TGTGCCAGCAGCCATGACCGGGACAAACAGGCCGAGCAGTACTTC. The rearrangement uses TRBV14 and TRBJ2-7; D is possibly TRBD1 (6 bases). Germline V lookup: CDR1 SGHDN, CDR2 FVKESK. The CDR3 is made up of 15 amino acids. Trimming took off 3 bases at V and 6 bases at J, with 18 bases between the two ends.

This clone has a single count. V usage is TRBV13 and J usage is TRBJ1-2; weak D call: TRBD1 (5 bases). This CDR3 is built from 17 residues. Trimming shortened V by 5 bases and J by 2 bases, and 21 bases separated the two germline ends. The germline gives CDR1 PRHDT, CDR2 FYEKMQ (reference sequence). The CDR3 DNA reads TGTGCCAGCAGCGACCCAGGGCAGGGAGGACCAAACTATGGCTACACCTTC. Encoded protein: CASSDPGQGGPNYGYTF.

The V gene is TRBV5-5, the J gene TRBJ2-7; 7 nucleotides align to TRBD1. The junction had 5 bases not matched to a gene; V was cut back by 7 bases and J by 7 bases. The CDR3 runs 11 residues. Germline V gene data show CDR1 as SGHKS and CDR2 as YYEKEE (reference sequence). The CDR3 DNA reads as TGTGCCAGCCAGGGACAGACGGAGCAGTACTTC. It specifies CASQGQTEQYF. The variable domain in full, with the rest retrieved from reference TRBV5-5 and TRBJ2-7, is DAGVTQSPTHLIKTRGQQVTLRCSPISGHKSVSWYQQVLGQGPQFIFQYYEKEERGRGNFPDRFSARQFPNYSSELNVNALLLGDSALYLCASQGQTEQYFGPGTRLTVT.

The chain is built from TRBV11-2 and TRBJ1-5; TRBD1 might be the D (5 bases). The V end lost 6 bases, the J end lost 2 bases, and 14 bases lay between the germline ends. CDR1 is SGHAT, CDR2 FQNNGV, per germline. The CDR3 has 15 amino acids. CDR3 amino acids: CASSPTGGGNQPQHF. The CDR3 nucleotides read TGTGCCAGCAGTCCGACCGGGGGGGGCAATCAGCCCCAGCATTTT.

The chain is built from TRBV5-6 and TRBJ1-1; TRBD1 agrees at 9 bases. Germline assignment: CDR1 SGHDT and CDR2 YYEEEE. The V and J ends lost 3 bases and 1 base, in that order; junction bases with no gene match: 4. The CDR3 is 15 amino acids. CDR3 in amino acids: CASSWGTGWNTEAFF. As DNA, the CDR3 is TGTGCCAGCAGCTGGGGGACAGGGTGGAACACTGAAGCTTTCTTT.

This clone was counted once. The chain has TRBV14 and TRBJ1-2; D is uncertain. The CDR3 length is 16 residues. V was trimmed by 0 bases and J by 0 bases, leaving 11 bases between them. Germline V gene data show CDR1 as SGHDN and CDR2 as FVKESK. In DNA, the CDR3 is TGTGCCAGCAGCCAAGATCGGGTCTCCTCTAACTATGGCTACACCTTC. Encoded protein: CASSQDRVSSNYGYTF.

This chain's CDR3 is CASSLGPGMGPYNEQFF. The CDR3, as DNA: TGTGCCAGCAGCTTAGGTCCTGGGATGGGGCCCTACAATGAGCAGTTCTTC. The rearrangement links TRBV11-3 to TRBJ2-1, with D possibly being TRBD1 (5 bases). CDR3 length: 17 amino acids. V shed 1 base and J shed 2 bases, with 15 bases lying between them. Germline values: CDR1 SGHNT, CDR2 YENEEA. Supplemented by reference TRBV11-3 and TRBJ2-1, the full variable domain reads EAGVVQSPRYKIIEKKQPVAFWCNPISGHNTLYWYLQNLGQGPELLIRYENEEAVDDSQLPKDRFSAERLKGVDSTLKIQPAELGDSAVYLCASSLGPGMGPYNEQFFGPGTRLTVL.

V gene TRBV18 combines with J gene TRBJ2-1; a possible D gene is TRBD2 (5 bases). The CDR3 consists of 12 residues. The germline V and J ends were trimmed by 6 bases and 9 bases, with 12 bases remaining between them. Germline V lookup: CDR1 KGHSH, CDR2 LQKENI. The CDR3: CASSPGGFEQFF. CDR3 sequence (DNA): TGTGCCAGCTCCCCGGGCGGGTTTGAGCAGTTCTTC.